This T cell receptor (beta chain) is from a study of shared clonotypes between healthy human individuals. Trimming took 2 bases from V and 15 from J, leaving 17 bases between them. CDR3 length equals 14 residues. Germline V CDR1 and CDR2: LGHNA, YNFKEQ. Produced via immunoSEQ multiplex PCR; TCRdb's table is partial and in-frame only. This table has millions of clones, more than 80% appearing once. V and J are TRBV4-2 and TRBJ2-6, with D maybe TRBD2 (6 bases). This TCR came from a man between 18 and 29 years old in good health. Some clones in this sample may be carry-over from other donors' samples. Sequences were obtained from naive CD4+ T cells from PBMCs. As for subset: CD45RA+ positively selected. For the CDR3, the DNA is TGTGCCAGCAGCCAAACCCGGACACTCGGGGGCCTGACTTTC. The encoded protein is CASSQTRTLGGLTF.